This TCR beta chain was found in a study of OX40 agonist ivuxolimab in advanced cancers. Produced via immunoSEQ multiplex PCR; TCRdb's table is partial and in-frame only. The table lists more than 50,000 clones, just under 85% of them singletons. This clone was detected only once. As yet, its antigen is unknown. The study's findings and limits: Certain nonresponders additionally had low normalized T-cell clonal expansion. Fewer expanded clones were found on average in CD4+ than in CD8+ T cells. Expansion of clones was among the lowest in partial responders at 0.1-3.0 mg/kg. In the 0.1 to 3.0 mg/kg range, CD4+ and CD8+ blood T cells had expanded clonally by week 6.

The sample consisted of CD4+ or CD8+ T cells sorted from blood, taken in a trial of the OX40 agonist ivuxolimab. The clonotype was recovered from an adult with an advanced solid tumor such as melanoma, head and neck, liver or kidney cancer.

The CDR3 spells CASSQEGLGFYEQYF. The CDR3 nucleotides are TGTGCCAGCAGCCAAGAGGGACTAGGGTTCTACGAGCAGTACTTC. The V and J genes are TRBV14 and TRBJ2-7; TRBD2 agrees at 8 bases. Germline V CDR1 and CDR2: SGHDN, FVKESK. This CDR3 has 15 amino acids. V trimming: 0 bases; J trimming: 3 bases; junction bases outside the gene matches: 4.